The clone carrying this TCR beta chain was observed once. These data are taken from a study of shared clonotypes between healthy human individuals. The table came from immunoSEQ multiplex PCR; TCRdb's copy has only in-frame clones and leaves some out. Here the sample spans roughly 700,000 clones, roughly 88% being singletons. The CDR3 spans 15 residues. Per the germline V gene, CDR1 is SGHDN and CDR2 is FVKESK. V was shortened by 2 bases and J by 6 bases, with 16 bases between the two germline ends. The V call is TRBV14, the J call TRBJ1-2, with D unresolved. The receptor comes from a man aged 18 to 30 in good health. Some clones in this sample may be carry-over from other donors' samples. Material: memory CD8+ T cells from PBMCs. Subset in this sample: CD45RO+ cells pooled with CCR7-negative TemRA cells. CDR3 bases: TGTGCCAGCAGCCAATCCCCCGGGATTCCTGATGGCTACACCTTC. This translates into CASSQSPGIPDGYTF.